One T cell receptor (beta chain) is described in this entry. These data belong to a study of beta chain features in type 1 diabetes. Germline CDR1 SGHRS, CDR2 YFSETQ. CDR3 length: 16 residues. Trimming left V 0 bases short and J 0 bases short, with 11 bases between. What was sequenced were expressed TCRB transcripts, since all of the isolated RNA had been reverse transcribed. Measured with immunoSEQ multiplex PCR; TCRdb has only the in-frame clones, and not every one. The sample includes some 230,000 clones, 9.6% of them seen just once. This chain joins TRBV5-1 and TRBJ2-3; perhaps TRBD2 as D (6 bases). This receptor was identified in a woman aged 18-30 years in good health. The sequencing input was naive CD4+ T cells from blood. The CDR3 bases are TGCGCCAGCAGCTTGGGATCCAGCGGGAGCACAGATACGCAGTATTTT. It specifies CASSLGSSGSTDTQYF.